This passage covers 9 T cell receptor beta chains from one sample sequenced in a study of long-term antiretroviral therapy in people with HIV (dated by TCRdb to about 2022). The immunoSEQ hsTCRB v3.0 assay was used at survey level resolution to sequence the TRB variable region. Held by TCRdb, this immuneACCESS table contains in-frame sequences only and omits some clones. Under half of the omission traces to an unresolved V gene where checked; the cause of the rest is unknown. A total of about 39,000 clones appear in this sample, 75% to 90% of them only once. The top ten clonotypes cover 3.5% to 5% of the sample. Sequenced material: unsorted PBMCs, taken just before starting antiretroviral therapy. Receptor source: a woman aged 18-29 years with HIV.

This sequence joins TRBV13 and TRBJ1-1; D not certain. V was trimmed by 5 bases and J by 10 bases, leaving 17 bases between them. Germline CDR1 reads PRHDT; CDR2 reads FYEKMQ (reference sequence). This CDR3 region has 13 residues. Here the CDR3 DNA reads TGTGCCAGCAGCGAAAGAAGCGGAGGAGGAGCTTTCTTT. Translation: CASSERSGGGAFF.

The genes are TRBV4-3 and TRBJ1-1, with no clear D. The CDR3 covers 11 residues. Trimming removed 4 bases from V and 6 bases from J, with 6 bases in between. From germline, CDR1 is LGHNA and CDR2 YSLEER. This CDR3 reads CASSLPPEAFF. Here the CDR3 DNA reads TGCGCCAGCAGCCTGCCCCCTGAAGCTTTCTTT.

The V gene is TRBV5-1, the J gene TRBJ1-5; D is undetermined. This CDR3 has 15 amino acids. CDR1 SGHRS and CDR2 YFSETQ come from the germline V gene. The germline V and J ends were trimmed by 4 bases and 0 bases, with 11 bases remaining between them. The CDR3 reads CASSPGLDSNQPQHF. The DNA of the CDR3 is TGCGCCAGCAGCCCAGGCCTTGATAGCAATCAGCCCCAGCATTTT.

The rearrangement joins TRBV11-2 to TRBJ2-7; D not resolved. The CDR3 sequence is 14 residues long. CDR1 and CDR2 (germline): SGHAT, FQNNGV. The ends were cut back, 0 bases at V and 2 bases at J, with 8 bases in the middle. The DNA for the CDR3 is TGTGCCAGCAGCTTAGAAGTCTACCCCTACGAGCAGTACTTC. As protein: CASSLEVYPYEQYF.

The CDR3 loop reads CASSVAGDGNTIYF. The CDR3 DNA reads as TGTGCCAGCAGCGTAGCGGGGGATGGAAACACCATATATTTT. This chain connects TRBV9 to TRBJ1-3; D is possibly TRBD1 (5 bases). The CDR3 has 14 amino acids. Trimming pared 0 bases from V and 3 bases from J, leaving 7 bases between. Germline CDR1 is SGDLS and CDR2 is YYNGEE.

V is TRBV7-9 and J is TRBJ2-7; 10 bases are a match to TRBD1. Germline CDR1 SEHNR, CDR2 FQNEAQ (reference sequence). The J segment lost 3 bases and the V segment lost 1 base, leaving 6 bases of the junction unmatched. The CDR3 has 16 residues. The CDR3 DNA is TGTGCCAGCAGCTTAGGGGACAGGGGTTATTTCTACGAGCAGTACTTC. It encodes CASSLGDRGYFYEQYF.

This chain connects TRBV18 to TRBJ2-5, with 7 nucleotides matching TRBD2. The V segment lost 4 bases and the J segment 2 bases; nucleotides outside the gene matches: 10. This CDR3 has 16 amino acids. The germline gives CDR1 KGHSH, CDR2 LQKENI. The CDR3 DNA is TGTGCCAGCTCACTTCAGGGAGGGGCCAGACAAGAGACCCAGTACTTC. Protein product: CASSLQGGARQETQYF.

CDR3 bases: TGCGCCAGCAGCTCCGGACTAGCGGGACCGGATGAGCAGTTCTTC. Translation: CASSSGLAGPDEQFF. The chain employs TRBV5-1 and TRBJ2-1; 12 nucleotides match TRBD2. V was pared by 3 bases and J by 8 bases, with 6 bases of the junction left unmatched. The CDR3 spans 15 residues. From germline, CDR1 is SGHRS and CDR2 YFSETQ.

Worth noting for this clone: The same CDR3 arises from other DNA sequences in this sample as well. This rearrangement joins TRBV20-1 to TRBJ2-5, with D unresolved. V was clipped by 1 base and J by 5 bases, with 5 bases between them. The germline V gene encodes CDR1 DFQATT and CDR2 SNEGSKA (reference sequence). The CDR3 runs 11 residues. The CDR3 nucleotides read TGCAGTGCTAGAGTGGGGGAGACCCAGTACTTC. Translation gives CSARVGETQYF.